The 8 T cell receptor beta chains below were found in one sample sequenced in a study of radiation and T cells in renal cell carcinoma. Time point: baseline pretreatment blood. The sample's treatment: 15 Gy SBRT to primary tumor, nephrectomy 4 weeks later. The assay was immunoSEQ multiplex PCR, and TCRdb's table has in-frame clones only and misses some. In the table there are 150,000 or so clones, roughly 80% of which are singletons. The specimen comprised blood, sampled from a patient whose treatment included radiotherapy and nephrectomy. The source of these receptors is a woman between 45 and 65 years old with renal cell carcinoma.

About this clone: At one end the junction does not follow the germline gene, possibly because of a read error. The chain joins TRBV27 to TRBJ2-7; 8 nucleotides line up with TRBD1. Germline CDR1 MNHEY, CDR2 SMNVEV (reference sequence). The CDR3 loop spans 15 amino acids. CDR3 nucleotides: TGTGCCAGCCTCTACCGGACAGGGTACTCCTCCGAGCAGTACTTC. As protein: CASLYRTGYSSEQYF.

The chain employs TRBV11-2 and TRBJ2-7, with D possibly matching TRBD1 (6 bases). The germline gives CDR1 SGHAT, CDR2 FQNNGV. Trimming took 7 bases from V and 0 from J, leaving 16 bases between them. The CDR3 covers 15 residues. CDR3 bases: TGTGCCAGCACTAAGGGGGTATCTAGCTCCTACGAGCAGTACTTC. Amino acid sequence: CASTKGVSSSYEQYF.

The chain recombines TRBV5-1 with TRBJ2-1, with D tentatively TRBD2 (5 bases). CDR3 length: 16 amino acids. Germline loops: CDR1 SGHRS, CDR2 YFSETQ. The V end lost 2 bases, the J end lost 3 bases, and 15 bases lay between the germline ends. This CDR3 reads CASSFRPHGIYNEQFF. CDR3 bases: TGCGCCAGCAGCTTCCGGCCGCACGGGATCTACAATGAGCAGTTCTTC.

CDR3 in DNA: TGTGCCAGCAGTACCCTAGCGGGGGGACCAGACTACGAGCAGTACTTC. Its protein is CASSTLAGGPDYEQYF. The chain carries TRBV2 and TRBJ2-7; 11 positions agree with TRBD2. This CDR3 is 16 amino acids long. V dropped 5 bases and J dropped 3; count of bases not matched to a gene: 9. Per the germline V gene, CDR1 is SNHLY and CDR2 is FYNNEI.

CDR3: CASSNGRGTQYF. DNA of the CDR3: TGTGCCAGTAGCAACGGGAGGGGGACCCAGTACTTC. The chain links TRBV19 to TRBJ2-5, with TRBD2 matching over 8 bases. The germline V gene has CDR1 LNHDA and CDR2 SQIVND (reference sequence). V was clipped by 6 bases and J by 7 bases; unmatched bases: 4. There are 12 residues in the CDR3.

V and J are TRBV29-1 and TRBJ1-3; perhaps TRBD1 as D (5 bases). Germline V gene sequence: CDR1 SQVTM, CDR2 ANQGSEA. This CDR3 is 15 amino acids long. Trimming stripped 6 bases from V and 0 bases from J, with 15 bases between. CDR3 loop: CSVAPGTNSGNTIYF. For the CDR3, the DNA is TGCAGCGTGGCCCCCGGGACCAACTCTGGAAACACCATATATTTT.

This chain links TRBV7-9 with TRBJ2-7; no clear D gene. Germline V gene sequence: CDR1 SEHNR, CDR2 FQNEAQ (reference sequence). V lost 1 base to trimming and J lost 5 bases, with 6 bases between them. The CDR3 totals 12 residues. The CDR3: CASSLEGDEQYF. DNA of the CDR3: TGTGCCAGCAGCTTAGAGGGCGACGAGCAGTACTTC.

The CDR3 nucleotides are TGCAGCGTTGAAGTAAGTTCTGGAAACACCATATATTTT. It is translated as CSVEVSSGNTIYF. The J gene is TRBJ1-3, the V gene TRBV29-1; D remains ambiguous. Germline loops: CDR1 SQVTM, CDR2 ANQGSEA. The CDR3 contains 13 residues. Trimming took off 1 base at V and 1 base at J, with 5 bases between the two ends.